This T cell receptor beta chain originates from a study of blood T cell repertoires in COVID-19. As for the study in general: Acute-phase and convalescent COVID-19 samples originated in the United States, Italy and Spain. The cDNA or gDNA used as material had been derived from T cells, B-cell-depleted T cells, or PBMCs.

Everyone who took part was about 18 to 90 years old, and they came from 24 US areas. In assigning cohorts, the study relied on participant-reported clinical history. Profiling relied on immunoSEQ multiplex PCR, and the TCRdb table lists in-frame clones only, not all of them. This table has approximately 53,000 clones, about 78% appearing once. CDR1 SGHVS and CDR2 FQNEAQ come from the germline V gene. CDR3 length: 13 amino acids. Trimming took 8 bases from V and 9 from J, leaving 14 bases between them. Sequences were obtained from PBMCs or T cells enriched from blood (not recorded which). The clonotype was recovered from a woman aged 45 to 65 with acute COVID-19. This chain links TRBV7-8 with TRBJ1-6, with TRBD1 as a possible D gene (5 bases). This CDR3 reads CASGGDKGSPLHF. In DNA form, the CDR3 reads TGTGCCAGCGGGGGGGATAAGGGTTCACCCCTCCACTTT.